The present entry profiles one TCR beta chain with its context. Its antigen is unidentified. This entry belongs to a study of regulatory T cells in long-lasting Graves disease. TCR beta libraries were built with iRepertoire HTBI primers and Arm-PCR of CDR3 regions. Via MiXCR, TCRdb re-called the multiplex PCR reads, giving one row per CDR3 protein. The table records a few hundred thousand distinct CDR3 sequences, 23% of them present only once. Notes on the study in general: TCR diversity in persistent Graves' patients was below that of newly diagnosed ones. Comparison showed that persistent patients shared more public clonotypes (roughly 2,700) than new patients (966).

Per germline, CDR1 MNHEY and CDR2 SVGAGI. Trimming pared 2 bases from V and 8 bases from J, leaving 12 bases between. CDR3 length: 13 amino acids. The time point denotes: persistent/refractory GD, antithyroid drugs over 5 years with positive TRAb. Extracted RNA from PBMCs served as the source of the TCR library. Sequences were derived from peripheral blood mononuclear cells (PBMCs), sampled when the disease was refractory, from a patient treated with antithyroid drugs. The V and J genes are TRBV6-5 and TRBJ1-1; the D gene is possibly TRBD1 (5 bases). The TCR was taken from a female donor with Graves disease. DNA for the CDR3: TGTGCCAGCAGTTACAGGGACGGACTAGAAGCTTTCTTT. Its protein product is CASSYRDGLEAFF.